This T cell receptor (beta chain) derives from a study of shared clonotypes between healthy human individuals. Study context: Plates per donor: three CD4 naive, three CD4 memory, two CD8 naive, one CD8 memory. Study-wide findings and caveats: When naive CD4 clonotypes were compared across a few donors, roughly 4.9% were shared. Clonotypes shared by all four donors outscored non-shared clonotypes in generation probability. Memory subsets generally showed lower estimated richness than naive subsets.

The assay was immunoSEQ multiplex PCR, and TCRdb's table has in-frame clones only and misses some. The repertoire holds around 2.3 million clones, with under 97% as singletons. As for this clone: Its antigen remains unknown.

Germline values: CDR1 LNHDA, CDR2 SQIVND (reference sequence). V was pared by 3 bases and J by 2 bases, with 13 bases between. CDR3 size: 15 residues. The sequencing input was naive CD4+ T cells sorted from blood. The subset is: CD45RA+ positively selected. This chain uses TRBV19 with TRBJ1-1, with a possible D match to TRBD1 (5 bases). The TCR was taken from a man aged 18 to 29 in good health. The DNA of the CDR3 is TGTGCCAGTAGTATCCAGGGTGCTCTTAACACTGAAGCTTTCTTT. It is translated as CASSIQGALNTEAFF.